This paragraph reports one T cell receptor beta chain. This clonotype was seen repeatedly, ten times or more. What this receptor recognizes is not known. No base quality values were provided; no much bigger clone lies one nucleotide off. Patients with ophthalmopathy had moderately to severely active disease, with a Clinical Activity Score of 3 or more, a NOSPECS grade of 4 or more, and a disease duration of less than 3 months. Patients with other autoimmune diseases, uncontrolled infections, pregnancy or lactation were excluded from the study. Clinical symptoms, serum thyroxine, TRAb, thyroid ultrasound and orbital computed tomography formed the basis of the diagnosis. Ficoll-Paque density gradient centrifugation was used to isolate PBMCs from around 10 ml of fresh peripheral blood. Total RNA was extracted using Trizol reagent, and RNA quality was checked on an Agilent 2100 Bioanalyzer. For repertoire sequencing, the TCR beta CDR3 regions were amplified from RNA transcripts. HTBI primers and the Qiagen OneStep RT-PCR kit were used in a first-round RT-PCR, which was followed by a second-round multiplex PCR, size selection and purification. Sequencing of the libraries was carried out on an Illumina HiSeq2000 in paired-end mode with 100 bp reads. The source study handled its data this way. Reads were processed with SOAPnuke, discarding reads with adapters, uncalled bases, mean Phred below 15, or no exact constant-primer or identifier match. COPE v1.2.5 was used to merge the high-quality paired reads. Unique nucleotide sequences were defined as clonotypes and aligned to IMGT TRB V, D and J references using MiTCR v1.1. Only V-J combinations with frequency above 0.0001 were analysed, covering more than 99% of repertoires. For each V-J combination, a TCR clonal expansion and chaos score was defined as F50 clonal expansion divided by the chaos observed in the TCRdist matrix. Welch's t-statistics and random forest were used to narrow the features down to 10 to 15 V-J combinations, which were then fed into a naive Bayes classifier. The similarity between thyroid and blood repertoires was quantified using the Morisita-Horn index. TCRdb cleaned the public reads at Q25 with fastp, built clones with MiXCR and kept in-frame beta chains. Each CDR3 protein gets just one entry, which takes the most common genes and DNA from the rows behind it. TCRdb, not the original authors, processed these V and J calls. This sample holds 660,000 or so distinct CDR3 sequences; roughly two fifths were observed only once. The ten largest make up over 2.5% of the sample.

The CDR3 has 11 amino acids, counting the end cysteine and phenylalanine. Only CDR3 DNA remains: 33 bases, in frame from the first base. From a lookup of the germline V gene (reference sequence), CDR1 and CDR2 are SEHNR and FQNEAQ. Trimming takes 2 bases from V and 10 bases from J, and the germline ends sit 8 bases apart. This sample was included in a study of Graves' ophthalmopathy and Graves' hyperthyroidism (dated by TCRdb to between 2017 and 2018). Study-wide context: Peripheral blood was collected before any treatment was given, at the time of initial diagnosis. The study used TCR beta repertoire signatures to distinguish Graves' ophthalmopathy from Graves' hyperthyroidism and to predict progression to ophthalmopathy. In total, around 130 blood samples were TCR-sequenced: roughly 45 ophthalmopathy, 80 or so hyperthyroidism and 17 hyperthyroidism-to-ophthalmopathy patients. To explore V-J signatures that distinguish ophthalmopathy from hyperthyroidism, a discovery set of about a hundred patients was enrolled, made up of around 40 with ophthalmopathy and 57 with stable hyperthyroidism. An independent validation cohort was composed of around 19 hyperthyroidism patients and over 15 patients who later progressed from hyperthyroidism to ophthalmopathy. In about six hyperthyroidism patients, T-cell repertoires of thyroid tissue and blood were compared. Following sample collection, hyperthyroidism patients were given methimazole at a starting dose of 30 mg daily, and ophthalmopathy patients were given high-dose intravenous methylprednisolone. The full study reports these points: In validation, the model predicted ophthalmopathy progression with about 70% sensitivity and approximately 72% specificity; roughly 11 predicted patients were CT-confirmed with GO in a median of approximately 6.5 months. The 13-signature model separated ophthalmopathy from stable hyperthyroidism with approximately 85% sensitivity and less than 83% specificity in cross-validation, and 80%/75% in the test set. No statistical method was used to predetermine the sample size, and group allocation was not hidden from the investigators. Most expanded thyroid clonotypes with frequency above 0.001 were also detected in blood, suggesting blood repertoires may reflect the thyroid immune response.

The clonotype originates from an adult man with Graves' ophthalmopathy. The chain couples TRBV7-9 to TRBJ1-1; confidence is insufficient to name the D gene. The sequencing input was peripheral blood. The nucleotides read TGTGCCAGCAGCTTAAGACGCGTAGCTTTCTTT. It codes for CASSLRRVAFF.